The 7 T cell receptor beta chains in this list originate from one sample, sequenced in a study of cytotoxic CD8 clonotypes in ibrutinib-treated CLL. Assay used: immunoSEQ multiplex PCR; TCRdb lists only in-frame clones, some missing. The sample shows under 300,000 clones, 70% to 80% of them seen only once. The source was PBMCs, collected at disease progression, from a patient treated with ibrutinib. These receptors were collected from a human donor with chronic lymphocytic leukemia.

The chain couples TRBV19 to TRBJ2-7, with D tentatively TRBD1 or TRBD2 (7 bases each). V gave up 6 bases and J gave up 6 bases, with 18 bases separating them. The CDR3 is made up of 14 amino acids. Germline V gene lookup returns CDR1 LNHDA and CDR2 SQIVND (reference sequence). CDR3 nucleotides: TGTGCCAGTAGCCTGACAGGGAGGGTCTCCGAGCAGTACTTC. Encoded protein: CASSLTGRVSEQYF.

This chain connects TRBV28 to TRBJ2-1, with TRBD1 matching 7 bases. The V gene's germline CDR1 is MDHEN and CDR2 SYDVKM. The junction had 5 bases not matched to a gene; V was cut back by 5 bases and J by 7 bases. The CDR3 covers 13 residues. The CDR3 loop reads CASSPPTGNEQFF. Written as DNA, the CDR3 is TGTGCCAGCAGTCCCCCGACAGGGAATGAGCAGTTCTTC.

The chain uses TRBV29-1 and TRBJ1-2; D is undetermined. CDR3 length: 12 amino acids. Germline assignment: CDR1 SQVTM and CDR2 ANQGSEA. With 4 bases removed from V and 1 base from J, the gap between germline ends came to 7 bases. The CDR3 DNA sequence: TGCAGCGTTGCCGGACTTAACTATGGCTACACCTTC. As protein: CSVAGLNYGYTF.

The chain couples TRBV6-1 to TRBJ1-4, with TRBD1 matching over 7 bases. Germline CDR1 and CDR2: MNHNS and SASEGT. This CDR3 has 17 residues. The ends lost 2 bases at V and 4 bases at J; junction bases unmatched: 10. The CDR3 loop reads CASSETWTGHINEKLFF. The CDR3 nucleotides read TGTGCCAGCAGTGAAACGTGGACAGGCCACATTAATGAAAAACTGTTTTTT.

Notes on this clone: This sample also contains other DNA sequences that code for the same CDR3. The V call is TRBV7-9, the J call TRBJ1-2; 7 positions match TRBD1. Germline CDR1 reads SEHNR; CDR2 reads FQNEAQ (reference sequence). The trim removed 1 base at V and 0 bases at J, leaving 2 bases unmatched. This CDR3 contains 15 residues. This CDR3 is CASSLGQGANYGYTF. CDR3 coding DNA: TGTGCCAGCAGCTTAGGACAGGGAGCTAACTATGGCTACACCTTC. Full variable domain (rest looked up from reference TRBV7-9 and TRBJ1-2): DTGVSQNPRHKITKRGQNVTFRCDPISEHNRLYWYRQTLGQGPEFLTYFQNEAQLEKSRLLSDRFSAERPKGSFSTLEIQRTEQGDSAMYLCASSLGQGANYGYTFGSGTRLTVV.

This CDR3 is CARTRSPINTQYF. The CDR3 DNA reads as TGTGCCAGGACTAGATCCCCGATTAATACGCAGTATTTT. This rearrangement joins TRBV2 to TRBJ2-3; D may be TRBD2 (6 bases). The ends were cut back, 9 bases at V and 7 bases at J, with 17 bases in the middle. This CDR3 comprises 13 residues. Germline V gene sequence: CDR1 SNHLY, CDR2 FYNNEI.

This clone occurred once. CDR3 in DNA: TGTGCCAGCAGCCACCCCCCGGGACTAGCAAGTTACAATGAGCAGTTCTTC. Amino acid sequence: CASSHPPGLASYNEQFF. The chain uses TRBV16 and TRBJ2-1; 9 bases line up with TRBD2. The V and J ends lost 3 bases and 4 bases, in that order; junction bases with no gene match: 10. The CDR3 is 17 residues long. Per the germline V gene, CDR1 is KGHSY and CDR2 is FQNENV.